The rows below give T cell receptor beta chains drawn from one sample of a study of T cells after yellow fever vaccination. TCRdb independently ran MiXCR on the 5' RACE reads; one entry per CDR3 protein. This sample carries roughly 500,000 distinct CDR3 sequences, roughly 21% of them seen once, and the ten largest clones take over 11%. This material consisted of PBMCs, taken 15 days after the yellow fever booster vaccination. These receptors all stem from a man aged 25 to 40 who received the YFV17D yellow fever vaccine. Both conserved end residues are part of each CDR3. A D gene is named only where the DNA matches it firmly. The listing skips clone size in some rows; elsewhere it reads once, few, many or a size class.

-	TRBV7-3	TRBJ1-2	-	TGTGCCAGCAGCTTAACGTCAGCTAACTATGGCTACACCTTC	CASSLTSANYGYTF
-	TRBV12-3/TRBV12-4	TRBJ1-4	-	TGTGCCAGCAGTCTTGGACTTTATCATAATGAAAAACTGTTTTTT	CASSLGLYHNEKLFF
TRBD2	TRBV7-6	TRBJ2-2	-	TGTGCCAGCAGCTCTCCTCCCGGGACTAAAAACACCGGGGAGCTGTTTTTT	CASSSPPGTKNTGELFF
-	TRBV18	TRBJ1-1	few	TGTGCCAGCTCCCCTCAAGAGAGGACTGAAGCTTTCTTT	CASSPQERTEAFF
TRBD1	TRBV29-1	TRBJ1-1	-	TGCAGCGGGGGACAGCTGAACACTGAAGCTTTCTTT	CSGGQLNTEAFF
-	TRBV4-3	TRBJ2-3	-	TGCGCCAGCAGCCAAAGTAGCACAGGGCGAGATACGCAGTATTTT	CASSQSSTGRDTQYF
-	TRBV24-1	TRBJ2-4	-	TGTGCCACCAGTGAGCCGACAGCAGCCAAAAACATTCAGTACTTC	CATSEPTAAKNIQYF
-	TRBV6-1	TRBJ2-3	-	TGTGCCAGCAGGATTTCCGGGACAAAATACACAGATACGCAGTATTTT	CASRISGTKYTDTQYF
TRBD2	TRBV10-1	TRBJ2-3	-	TGCGCCAGCAGTGAGTCGATTAGCGGGAGGGCCGCGGATACGCAGTATTTT	CASSESISGRAADTQYF
-	TRBV4-2	TRBJ1-1	-	TGTGCCAGCAGCCAAGAGGTGGTGAACACTGAAGCTTTCTTT	CASSQEVVNTEAFF
-	TRBV5-5	TRBJ2-5	few	TGTGCCAGCAGTGAGCAAACGGGACATCCGGAGACCCAGTACTTC	CASSEQTGHPETQYF
TRBD2	TRBV5-1	TRBJ2-4	-	TGCGCCAGCAGCTTGGAGCTAGCGGGAAACATTCAGTACTTC	CASSLELAGNIQYF
-	TRBV20-1	TRBJ1-2	-	TGCAGTGCAACACCCGGGGAAGGCTATGGCTACACCTTC	CSATPGEGYGYTF
TRBD1	TRBV12-3/TRBV12-4	TRBJ1-4	-	TGTGCCAGCAGTCCCCGACAGGGTAGCTATGAAAAACTGTTTTTT	CASSPRQGSYEKLFF
TRBD1	TRBV5-1	TRBJ2-7	-	TGCGCCAGCAGCCCACGAACAGGGGGCGCGACTTCCGAGCAGTACTTC	CASSPRTGGATSEQYF
-	TRBV5-1	TRBJ1-2	few	TGCGCCAGCAGCGAAGGGCCCGCTCCGGATGGCTACACCTTC	CASSEGPAPDGYTF
-	TRBV25-1	TRBJ2-7	-	TGTGCCAGCAGTGAGGGGGGTCCGACCTACGAGCAGTACTTC	CASSEGGPTYEQYF
-	TRBV19	TRBJ2-7	few	TGTGCCAGTAGCCTAGGACACCATCTCTCCTACGAGCAGTACTTC	CASSLGHHLSYEQYF
TRBD2	TRBV18	TRBJ2-5	few	TGTGCCAGCTCACCAAGCCTGGGACTAGAAGAGACCCAGTACTTC	CASSPSLGLEETQYF
-	TRBV20-1	TRBJ2-7	many	TGCAGTGCCCAGCTAGTCTCCTACGAGCAGTACTTC	CSAQLVSYEQYF
-	TRBV20-1	TRBJ2-7	few	TGCAGTGCTAGAGACCAATATACCGGGGCCGAGCAGTACTTC	CSARDQYTGAEQYF
TRBD1	TRBV20-1	TRBJ2-7	once	TGCAGTGCTAGACCTAGACAGGGGTGGTACGAGCAGTACTTC	CSARPRQGWYEQYF
-	TRBV4-3	TRBJ2-4	-	TGCGCCAGCAGCCAAGATCAGGGGCTTCCCAGAAACATTCAGTACTTC	CASSQDQGLPRNIQYF
TRBD2	TRBV14	TRBJ2-1	-	TGTGCCAGCAGCCAAGTTAGCGGGTACTACAATGAGCAGTTCTTC	CASSQVSGYYNEQFF
TRBD1	TRBV5-1	TRBJ2-7	many	TGTGCCAGCAGCTTGACAGGGGACTCCTACGAGCAGTACTTC	CASSLTGDSYEQYF
TRBD1	TRBV20-1	TRBJ2-7	few	TGCAGTGCTAGTAATGAACAGGGGACCCACGAGCAGTACTTC	CSASNEQGTHEQYF
TRBD2	TRBV7-6	TRBJ2-3	many	TGTGCCAGCAGCAAGACTAGCGGGATCCCAGATACGCAGTATTTT	CASSKTSGIPDTQYF
-	TRBV7-9	TRBJ2-7	-	TGTGCCAGCGGTAGCGGCCTGAGCTCCTACGAGCAGTACTTC	CASGSGLSSYEQYF
TRBD2	TRBV20-1	TRBJ2-7	few	TGCAGTGCTAGAGTTCGGGTCGGGACTAGCGGCGGCTACGAGCAGTACTTC	CSARVRVGTSGGYEQYF
-	TRBV7-9	TRBJ2-7	few	TGTGCCAGCAGCTCCAAAGACTCCTACGAGCAGTACTTC	CASSSKDSYEQYF
-	TRBV12-3/TRBV12-4	TRBJ2-1	few	TGTGCCAGCAACAGCGGGCTTCAAAATGAGCAGTTCTTC	CASNSGLQNEQFF
-	TRBV5-1	TRBJ2-5	many	TGCGCCAGCAGCTTGGTGGCCTCACAAGAGACCCAGTACTTC	CASSLVASQETQYF
-	TRBV12-3/TRBV12-4	TRBJ2-7	few	TGTGCCAGCAGAGAGGGGACCGACTACGAGCAGTACTTC	CASREGTDYEQYF
-	TRBV20-1	TRBJ1-4	few	TGCAGTGCTAGAGAATCGACTTCTGAAAAACTGTTTTTT	CSARESTSEKLFF
-	TRBV7-2	TRBJ2-7	many	TGTGCCAGCAGCTTAGTGGCTGAGCAGTACTTC	CASSLVAEQYF
-	TRBV10-3	TRBJ2-7	few	TGTGCCATCAGTGCTGAGGGACGGATCTACGAGCAGTACTTC	CAISAEGRIYEQYF
-	TRBV29-1	TRBJ2-1	few	TGCAGCGTTGAAGTCAGTGATGAGCAGTTCTTC	CSVEVSDEQFF
TRBD2	TRBV24-1	TRBJ2-3	few	TGTGCCACCAGTGACCCCCAGGGACTAGCGGGTTTCACAGATACGCAGTATTTT	CATSDPQGLAGFTDTQYF
-	TRBV12-3/TRBV12-4	TRBJ2-6	-	TGTGCCAGCAGTTGGTGGGGCGGAACCATCTCTGGGGCCAACGTCCTGACTTTC	CASSWWGGTISGANVLTF
TRBD2	TRBV29-1	TRBJ2-3	-	TGCAGCTCGCGGACTAGCACCGCCACAGATACGCAGTATTTT	CSSRTSTATDTQYF
TRBD1	TRBV4-3	TRBJ2-1	few	TGCGCCAGCAGCCACCCAAGGATCGGGACAGTAGGCAATGAGCAGTTCTTC	CASSHPRIGTVGNEQFF
-	TRBV6-2/TRBV6-3	TRBJ1-1	few	TGTGCCAGCAGTTCCCCGCAAGAGAGGATGAACACTGAAGCTTTCTTT	CASSSPQERMNTEAFF
TRBD1	TRBV12-3/TRBV12-4	TRBJ2-5	-	TGTGCCAGCAGTTCTTATTACCGGGACAGCCAAGAGACCCAGTACTTC	CASSSYYRDSQETQYF
-	TRBV5-1	TRBJ2-5	few	TGCGCCAGCAGCTTGGATGGACAGAGACCCCGGGAGACCCAGTACTTC	CASSLDGQRPRETQYF
-	TRBV20-1	TRBJ2-1	-	TGCAGTGCCCCAATTTTCTCCTCGAGCTCCTACAATGAGCAGTTCTTC	CSAPIFSSSSYNEQFF
TRBD2	TRBV11-2	TRBJ2-3	few	TGTGCCAGCAGCTTAGCTGGCGGGAGAGTGGGTACGCAGTATTTT	CASSLAGGRVGTQYF
TRBD2	TRBV14	TRBJ2-7	-	TGTGCCAGCAGCCTGACTAGCGGGTGGGAGGAGCAGTACTTC	CASSLTSGWEEQYF
-	TRBV11-2	TRBJ2-1	few	TGTGCCAGCAGCTTAAACCCTCCTAGCTCCTACAATGAGCAGTTCTTC	CASSLNPPSSYNEQFF
TRBD2	TRBV7-2	TRBJ2-5	few	TGTGCCAGCAGCCGGCGGGAGGGCCCAGAGACCCAGTACTTC	CASSRREGPETQYF
TRBD2	TRBV14	TRBJ2-1	-	TGTGCCAGCAGCCAAGGGAGGGCTAGCGGGGGCTCCTACAATGAGCAGTTCTTC	CASSQGRASGGSYNEQFF
-	TRBV29-1	TRBJ1-1	few	TGCAGCGTCCGTCTTTTAGCGGGCACTGAAGCTTTCTTT	CSVRLLAGTEAFF
TRBD2	TRBV15	TRBJ2-5	-	TGTGCCACCAGCGGCCTCGGGACTAAAGGATTCTACCAAGAGACCCAGTACTTC	CATSGLGTKGFYQETQYF